The next 30 T cell receptor beta chains were all read from a single sample in a study of prognosis after radiotherapy for stage I lung cancer. Multiplex PCR, run in two rounds, amplified TCR beta CDR3 from genomic DNA. Each TRBV and TRBJ gene had its own primer in the first PCR round. A single record per CDR3 protein comes from TCRdb applying MiXCR to the multiplex PCR reads. The data hold some 15,000 distinct CDR3 sequences, with roughly 26% observed a single time. The material was PBMCs, obtained before or after stereotactic body radiation therapy (not recorded which). Receptors were obtained from a donor aged 50 or older with non-small cell lung cancer.

In regard to this clonotype: The conserved phenylalanine or tryptophan is not found at the CDR3 terminus, so this likely reflects a read error. This chain uses TRBV5-1 with TRBJ2-1; D remains ambiguous. This CDR3 has 13 amino acids. CDR1 is SGHRS and CDR2 is YFSETQ in the germline V gene. V lost 2 bases and J 7 bases, leaving 10 bases between the germline ends. CDR3: CASSFEPPNEQFL. The CDR3 DNA reads as TGCGCCAGCAGCTTTGAGCCACCTAATGAGCAGTTCCTC.

This clonotype has a count of ten or more. The chain is built from TRBV7-3 and TRBJ1-1; D is perhaps TRBD1 (5 bases). The germline gives CDR1 SGHTA, CDR2 FQGTGA. The V and J ends lost 0 bases and 4 bases respectively, with 12 bases between them. The CDR3 length is 15 residues. The CDR3 spells CASSLTTGVGTEAFF. The DNA for the CDR3 is TGTGCCAGCAGCTTAACGACGGGGGTGGGCACTGAAGCTTTCTTT.

Ten or more counts support this clonotype. The chain recombines TRBV18 with TRBJ2-2; 9 nucleotides line up with TRBD1. J was trimmed by 4 bases and V by 6 bases; bases with no gene match: 9. Germline CDR1 KGHSH, CDR2 LQKENI. The CDR3 is 16 amino acids. The CDR3 region is CASSRTGARSTGELFF. CDR3 coding DNA: TGTGCCAGCTCCCGGACAGGGGCGCGTAGCACCGGGGAGCTGTTTTTT.

At least ten counts were recorded for this clonotype. CDR3 coding DNA: TGCGCCAGCAGCCGGACCCTCACAGATACGCAGTATTTT. Protein sequence: CASSRTLTDTQYF. V and J are TRBV5-1 and TRBJ2-3, with unresolved D. The CDR3 extends over 13 amino acids. The germline CDR1 and CDR2 sequences are SGHRS and YFSETQ. Trimming left V 4 bases short and J 2 bases short, with 8 bases between.

This clonotype appeared many times. The chain recombines TRBV4-1 with TRBJ2-5, with D perhaps matching TRBD1 (6 bases). Germline V CDR1 and CDR2: MGHRA, YSYEKL. The V end was cut by 7 bases, the J end by 1 base, with 19 bases between. This CDR3 is built from 16 residues. The CDR3 loop reads CASIPIKQGPQETQYF. The CDR3 DNA reads TGCGCCAGCATCCCGATAAAACAGGGCCCCCAAGAGACCCAGTACTTC.

This clonotype has a count of ten or more. The rearrangement uses TRBV4-1 and TRBJ2-2, with TRBD2 matching over 11 bases. This CDR3 is 19 amino acids long. Germline-derived CDR1 and CDR2 are MGHRA and YSYEKL. With V trimmed by 4 bases and J by 0 bases, 10 bases remained unmatched. This chain's CDR3 is CASSRHPGLAVSNTGELFF. In DNA form, the CDR3 reads TGCGCCAGCAGCCGACATCCGGGACTAGCGGTATCGAACACCGGGGAGCTGTTTTTT.

Of note for this clonotype: The junction does not match germline at one end; this may be a read error. This chain joins TRBV24-1 and TRBJ2-1; D remains ambiguous. This CDR3 spans 12 amino acids. Germline loops: CDR1 KGHDR, CDR2 SFDVKD. The CDR3 spells CATSEARYEQFF. CDR3 nucleotides: TGTGCCACTAGTGAAGCTAGATATGAGCAGTTCTTC.

This clonotype was counted ten times or more. The chain is built from TRBV12-3 or TRBV12-4 and TRBJ2-2; D is possibly TRBD1 (5 bases). The CDR3 totals 14 residues. Trimming cost V 11 bases and J 4 bases, with 17 bases left between them. The CDR3 DNA sequence: TGTGCCTCAAAGCAGGGATTGGCCACCGGGGAGCTGTTTTTT. Translated, it gives CASKQGLATGELFF.

The chain joins TRBV5-1 to TRBJ2-1; D gene ambiguous. Trimming stripped 6 bases from V and 1 base from J, with 8 bases between. Germline values: CDR1 SGHRS, CDR2 YFSETQ. There are 13 residues in the CDR3. The CDR3 loop is CASKMESYNEQFF. The CDR3 nucleotides read TGCGCCAGCAAAATGGAATCCTACAATGAGCAGTTCTTC.

This clonotype occurred many times. The V call is TRBV19, the J call TRBJ2-4, with 7 nucleotides matching TRBD1. The CDR3 length is 19 residues. From germline, CDR1 is LNHDA and CDR2 SQIVND (reference sequence). The J segment lost 0 bases and the V segment lost 2 bases, leaving 13 bases of the junction unmatched. In DNA form, the CDR3 reads TGTGCCAGTAGTATAATCCCAGGGCAGACAGGGTTAGCCAAAAACATTCAGTACTTC. The encoded protein is CASSIIPGQTGLAKNIQYF.

Concerning this clonotype itself: A far more abundant clone sits one base away, making this likely a read error. V gene TRBV6-1 combines with J gene TRBJ2-1, with D hard to call. Germline V gives CDR1 MNHNS, CDR2 SASEGT. This CDR3 comprises 15 residues. Trimming shortened V by 6 bases and J by 10 bases, and 22 bases separated the two germline ends. As DNA, the CDR3 is TGTGCCAGCAGGTCTGAGGCGACCGGACGTTACGAGCAGTTCTTC. It encodes CASRSEATGRYEQFF.

In this sample, this clonotype turned up many times. The rearrangement uses TRBV4-2 and TRBJ1-5; D is uncertain. V lost 3 bases, J lost 5 bases, and 8 bases lay in between. The length of the CDR3 is 13 residues. Germline V lookup: CDR1 LGHNA, CDR2 YNFKEQ. The DNA of the CDR3 is TGTGCCAGCAGCCACGACTGGGATCAGCCCCAGCATTTT. Translating gives CASSHDWDQPQHF.

Relative to its sample, this clonotype is medium-sized. The chain joins TRBV7-6 to TRBJ2-7; 10 bases align to TRBD2. V gave up 2 bases and J gave up 7 bases; unmatched junction bases: 14. The CDR3 sequence is 17 residues long. The germline V gene has CDR1 SGHVS and CDR2 FNYEAQ. CDR3 DNA: TGTGCCAGCAGCTTATCCAGCGGGAGGGTCGGGCTTCGGGAGCAGTACTTC. This gives the protein CASSLSSGRVGLREQYF.

The chain has TRBV2 and TRBJ2-7, with D possibly being TRBD1 or TRBD2 (6 bases each). The CDR3 is made up of 13 amino acids. V was shortened by 8 bases and J by 10 bases, with 21 bases between the two germline ends. Germline V gene lookup returns CDR1 SNHLY and CDR2 FYNNEI. DNA of the CDR3: TGTGCCAGCCTATGGTCTAGGGGGGCGGCCCAGTACTTC. The encoded protein is CASLWSRGAAQYF.

With regard to this clonotype: The likely explanation is a read error, given a far larger clone one base away. The gene calls are TRBV20-1 and TRBJ2-5; TRBD2 matches 13 bases. The J call may be mistaken, given a closer DNA end match to TRBJ2-1. CDR3 length: 15 residues. From germline, CDR1 is DFQATT and CDR2 SNEGSKA (reference sequence). The DNA for the CDR3 is TGCAGTGACCCCAGGACTAGCGGGAGAGGCAATGAGCAGTTCTTC. This encodes CSDPRTSGRGNEQFF.

As concerns this clonotype: Since a much larger clone is just one base distant, this may be a read error. This chain connects TRBV14 to TRBJ2-5; TRBD2 is a possible D gene (7 bases). CDR3 length: 16 residues. The germline V gene has CDR1 SGHDN and CDR2 FVKESK. The CDR3 region is CASSQGVGGRWETKYF. The CDR3 DNA reads as TGTGCCAGCAGCCAAGGTGTCGGGGGGCGATGGGAGACCAAGTACTTC.

The sample holds one count of this clonotype. V and J are TRBV5-4 and TRBJ2-3, with D tentatively TRBD2 (6 bases). Trimming stripped 6 bases from V and 0 bases from J, with 14 bases between. Looked up from germline, CDR1 is SGHNT and CDR2 is YYREEE (reference sequence). This CDR3 has 15 residues. Written as DNA, the CDR3 is TGTGCCAGCAAACCTGTCGGGACTAGCACAGATACGCAGTATTTT. It yields the protein CASKPVGTSTDTQYF.

This clonotype was counted at least ten times. The V and J genes are TRBV20-1 and TRBJ2-7; D ambiguous. Trimming took 6 bases from V and 2 from J, leaving 14 bases between them. CDR3 size: 13 residues. CDR1 and CDR2 from the germline V gene are DFQATT and SNEGSKA (reference sequence). The DNA of the CDR3 is TGCAGTGCCCCGGGCTCTACGACCTACGAGCAGTACTTC. Encoded protein: CSAPGSTTYEQYF.

This chain links TRBV7-8 with TRBJ1-1; tentatively, D is TRBD1 (5 bases). The CDR3 has 18 residues. Germline V lookup: CDR1 SGHVS, CDR2 FQNEAQ. The V and J ends lost 1 base and 0 bases respectively, with 18 bases between them. CDR3: CASSLGRDPKLMNTEAFF. Written as DNA, the CDR3 is TGTGCCAGCAGCTTAGGTCGGGACCCGAAACTTATGAACACTGAAGCTTTCTTT.

As concerns this clonotype: The likely explanation is a read error, given a far larger clone one base away. This chain links TRBV6-4 with TRBJ2-3; 8 bases agree with TRBD2. This CDR3 comprises 15 residues. The V gene end was trimmed by 5 bases and the J gene end by 1 base; junction bases not matched to a gene: 5. Germline V gene data show CDR1 as MRHNA and CDR2 as SNTAGT. The CDR3 here is CASSLLAACTDTQYF. The CDR3 coding sequence is TGTGCCAGCAGTTTACTAGCGGCTTGCACAGATACGCAGTATTTT.

The chain is built from TRBV5-1 and TRBJ2-7; 9 nucleotides align to TRBD2. Germline values: CDR1 SGHRS, CDR2 YFSETQ. V shed 3 bases and J 10 bases; nucleotides not matched to a gene: 17. The CDR3 is 16 amino acids. The CDR3: CASSWGASGASYYQYF. The DNA for the CDR3 is TGCGCCAGCAGCTGGGGCGCTAGCGGGGCTTCCTACTATCAGTACTTC.

This clonotype was recorded at least ten times. The V call is TRBV19, the J call TRBJ1-3; D remains unclear. The CDR3 contains 14 residues. Germline V CDR1 and CDR2: LNHDA, SQIVND (reference sequence). Deletions cut 4 bases from V and 1 base from J, with 8 bases between. The CDR3 spells CASSTPGSGNTIYF. The DNA for the CDR3 is TGTGCCAGTAGTACCCCGGGTTCTGGAAACACCATATATTTT.

Note on this clonotype: One base separates it from a far larger clone, so it is likely a read error. The chain links TRBV6-4 to TRBJ2-3, with 7 positions matching TRBD1. This CDR3 has 15 residues. Germline-derived CDR1 and CDR2 are MRHNA and SNTAGT. V gave up 10 bases and J gave up 6 bases; unmatched junction bases: 16. In DNA, the CDR3 is TGTGCCAATCTGAAAGCCGGGAACAGGGGCGATACGCAGTATTTT. Protein sequence: CANLKAGNRGDTQYF.

This clonotype was detected ten times or more. V usage is TRBV29-1 and J usage is TRBJ2-1, with unresolved D. The V gene lost 0 bases and the J gene lost 0 bases, with 15 bases spanning the gap. The germline gives CDR1 SQVTM, CDR2 ANQGSEA. The CDR3 has 17 amino acids. As DNA, the CDR3 is TGCAGCGTTGAAGAACCCCTCGGAGTAAGCTCCTACAATGAGCAGTTCTTC. This translates into CSVEEPLGVSSYNEQFF.

V gene TRBV20-1 combines with J gene TRBJ2-1; 8 bases fit TRBD2. The trim removed 3 bases at V and 5 bases at J, leaving 24 bases unmatched. Germline V gene data show CDR1 as DFQATT and CDR2 as SNEGSKA (reference sequence). The CDR3 has 20 residues. CDR3 DNA sequence: TGCAGTGCTAGGGTAAGTGCTAGCATCCCCGGGAGGGCCGGGGACAATGAGCAGTTCTTC. The encoded protein is CSARVSASIPGRAGDNEQFF.

This clonotype was picked up many times. At one boundary the junction diverges from the germline segment, which might be a read error. The CDR3 DNA follows: TGTGCTAGCAGCCCAGCCCCACTTAACAATGAGCAGTTCTTC. Translation gives CASSPAPLNNEQFF. This sequence joins TRBV7-7 and TRBJ2-1; unclear D gene. Per germline, CDR1 SSHAT and CDR2 FNYEAQ (reference sequence). The CDR3 spans 14 residues.

This clonotype has ten or more counts. The gene calls are TRBV28 and TRBJ2-3, with D unresolved. Germline V gene data show CDR1 as MDHEN and CDR2 as SYDVKM. The CDR3 spans 14 residues. The V gene lost 8 bases and the J gene lost 2 bases, with 14 bases spanning the gap. CDR3 sequence: CASRTHKSTDTQYF. The DNA for the CDR3 is TGTGCCAGCCGTACCCACAAATCCACAGATACGCAGTATTTT.

By sample fraction, this clonotype is medium-sized. The chain links TRBV11-2 to TRBJ1-3; the D is unclear. Germline loops: CDR1 SGHAT, CDR2 FQNNGV. This CDR3 has 14 residues. V dropped 1 base and J dropped 0 bases, with 4 bases sitting between them. The CDR3 DNA reads TGTGCCAGCAGCTTAGGTTACTCTGGAAACACCATATATTTT. Encoded protein: CASSLGYSGNTIYF.

This clonotype is labeled as medium-sized. This chain connects TRBV2 to TRBJ2-1, with unresolved D. The CDR3 spans 13 residues. The germline gives CDR1 SNHLY, CDR2 FYNNEI. Trimming removed 5 bases from V and 9 bases from J, with 14 bases in between. The CDR3 sequence is CASSPRRPGEQFF. The DNA of the CDR3 is TGTGCCAGCAGTCCCCGGCGTCCTGGTGAGCAGTTCTTC.

In its sample, this clonotype was seen many times. The rearrangement joins TRBV5-1 to TRBJ2-3, with TRBD2 matching 11 bases. J lost 2 bases, V lost 3 bases, and 5 bases had no gene match. Germline CDR1 reads SGHRS; CDR2 reads YFSETQ. The CDR3 spans 16 residues. CDR3: CASSWGGLADTDTQYF. The CDR3 nucleotides are TGCGCCAGCAGCTGGGGGGGACTAGCGGACACAGATACGCAGTATTTT.